A selection of T cell receptor beta chains follows, all from one sample in a study of cytomegalovirus exposure and HLA in healthy donors. The data were produced by immunoSEQ multiplex PCR, yet TCRdb's version contains in-frame clones alone and is incomplete. The profile shows 45,000 to 60,000 clones, approximately 95% of them singletons. The sample was PBMCs. The receptors derive from a woman in her late teens or twenties in good health and CMV-seronegative. The CDR3 runs from the conserved cysteine through the conserved F or W. The D gene is left open where the match is weak. Size values are once, few and many counts, or a class for expanded clones, and some rows have none.

J: TRBJ2-1; V: TRBV2; size: few; D: NA; CDR3: CASSRAELDNEQFF; DNA: TGTGCCAGCAGTCGCGCTGAGCTCGACAATGAGCAGTTCTTC
J: TRBJ2-3; V: TRBV5-5; size: once; D: NA; CDR3: CASSLDMASTDTQYF; DNA: TGTGCCAGCAGCTTGGACATGGCTAGCACAGATACGCAGTATTTT
J: TRBJ1-2; V: TRBV19; size: NA; D: TRBD1; CDR3: CASSIARTGTGYTF; DNA: TGTGCCAGTAGTATAGCCCGGACAGGGACTGGCTACACCTTC
J: TRBJ2-5; V: TRBV29-1; size: NA; D: TRBD1; CDR3: CSVESGKGTGFQETQYF; DNA: TGCAGCGTTGAAAGCGGTAAAGGGACAGGGTTCCAAGAGACCCAGTACTTC
J: TRBJ2-7; V: TRBV27; size: NA; D: TRBD2; CDR3: CASSFFASGDPYEQYF; DNA: TGTGCCAGCAGTTTTTTTGCTAGCGGGGACCCCTACGAGCAGTACTTC
J: TRBJ2-7; V: TRBV5-1; size: NA; D: TRBD1; CDR3: CASSTGTGAYEQYF; DNA: TGCGCCAGCAGCACCGGGACAGGGGCCTACGAGCAGTACTTC
J: TRBJ2-7; V: TRBV5-1; size: few; D: NA; CDR3: CASSFLANTYEQYF; DNA: TGCGCCAGCAGCTTTCTTGCAAACACCTACGAGCAGTACTTC
J: TRBJ1-1; V: TRBV4-2; size: NA; D: NA; CDR3: CASSQETGNTEAFF; DNA: TGTGCCAGCAGCCAAGAGACAGGAAACACTGAAGCTTTCTTT
J: TRBJ2-7; V: TRBV7-9; size: NA; D: TRBD1; CDR3: CASSARTGEYEQYF; DNA: TGTGCCAGCAGCGCCAGGACAGGGGAATACGAGCAGTACTTC
J: TRBJ2-1; V: TRBV10-1; size: NA; D: NA; CDR3: CASSDTGSPRGEQFF; DNA: TGCGCCAGCAGTGACACAGGGTCTCCGCGTGGTGAGCAGTTCTTC
J: TRBJ1-2; V: TRBV11-3; size: NA; D: TRBD1; CDR3: CASSLVEGAEGYTF; DNA: TGTGCCAGCAGCTTAGTGGAGGGGGCCGAAGGCTACACCTTC
J: TRBJ1-6; V: TRBV27; size: NA; D: NA; CDR3: CASSDLGGSYNSPLHF; DNA: TGTGCCAGCAGTGATTTGGGGGGCTCCTATAATTCACCCCTCCACTTT
J: TRBJ1-2; V: TRBV7-2; size: NA; D: TRBD1; CDR3: CASSFGDRGRGGYTF; DNA: TGTGCCAGCAGCTTTGGGGACAGGGGTCGGGGCGGCTACACCTTC
J: TRBJ2-1; V: TRBV11-3; size: NA; D: NA; CDR3: CASSSGISNEQFF; DNA: TGTGCCAGCAGCTCGGGGATATCCAATGAGCAGTTCTTC
J: TRBJ2-3; V: TRBV9; size: once; D: NA; CDR3: CASSGDIGTDTQYF; DNA: TGTGCCAGCAGTGGCGACATCGGCACAGATACGCAGTATTTT
J: TRBJ1-2; V: TRBV29-1; size: NA; D: TRBD1; CDR3: CSVEVTGAGYGYTF; DNA: TGCAGCGTTGAGGTTACAGGGGCCGGCTATGGCTACACCTTC
J: TRBJ2-3; V: TRBV4-3; size: NA; D: TRBD2; CDR3: CASSQEGGTSGSDTQYF; DNA: TGCGCCAGCAGCCAAGAGGGGGGGACTAGCGGCTCAGATACGCAGTATTTT
J: TRBJ2-5; V: TRBV11-2; size: NA; D: TRBD1; CDR3: CASRAGDRETQYF; DNA: TGTGCCAGCAGAGCCGGGGACAGGGAGACCCAGTACTTC
J: TRBJ1-2; V: TRBV5-6; size: NA; D: NA; CDR3: CASSDTHREGYTF; DNA: TGTGCCAGCAGCGATACCCACAGGGAGGGCTACACCTTC
J: TRBJ2-3; V: TRBV5-4; size: NA; D: NA; CDR3: CASSLTSASPDTQYF; DNA: TGTGCCAGCAGCTTGACGTCTGCTAGCCCAGATACGCAGTATTTT
J: TRBJ2-1; V: TRBV6-5; size: NA; D: TRBD1; CDR3: CASSPTGARSNEQFF; DNA: TGTGCCAGCAGTCCAACAGGGGCGCGGAGCAATGAGCAGTTCTTC
J: TRBJ2-3; V: TRBV7-2; size: NA; D: TRBD2; CDR3: CASSLRGLAGTLGNTQYF; DNA: TGTGCCAGCAGCTTAAGGGGACTAGCGGGAACGTTGGGAAATACGCAGTATTTT
J: TRBJ2-2; V: TRBV9; size: NA; D: NA; CDR3: CASSAVTGLGTGELFF; DNA: TGTGCCAGCAGCGCAGTCACAGGCTTGGGCACCGGGGAGCTGTTTTTT
J: TRBJ2-5; V: TRBV6-5; size: NA; D: NA; CDR3: CASSDLRGETQYF; DNA: TGTGCCAGCAGTGACCTACGGGGAGAGACCCAGTACTTC
J: TRBJ2-1; V: TRBV7-2; size: NA; D: NA; CDR3: CASSLVNEQFF; DNA: TGTGCCAGCAGTCTCGTTAATGAGCAGTTCTTC
J: TRBJ1-1; V: TRBV5-1; size: NA; D: NA; CDR3: CASSPERLNTEAFF; DNA: TGCGCCAGCAGCCCGGAGAGGCTGAACACTGAAGCTTTCTTT
J: TRBJ2-1; V: TRBV9; size: NA; D: NA; CDR3: CASSYQALRSYNEQFF; DNA: TGTGCCAGCAGCTATCAAGCGCTTCGCTCCTACAATGAGCAGTTCTTC
J: TRBJ2-1; V: TRBV5-1; size: NA; D: TRBD2; CDR3: CASSLGLAGAEFF; DNA: TGCGCCAGCAGCTTGGGGCTAGCGGGAGCGGAGTTCTTC
J: TRBJ2-1; V: TRBV19; size: NA; D: NA; CDR3: CASKGGDLVPNEQFF; DNA: TGTGCCAGTAAGGGGGGGGACCTCGTGCCAAATGAGCAGTTCTTC
J: TRBJ2-7; V: TRBV7-2; size: NA; D: TRBD1; CDR3: CASSPFPGQGYEQYF; DNA: TGTGCCAGCAGCCCCTTCCCGGGACAGGGATACGAGCAGTACTTC
J: TRBJ2-1; V: TRBV19; size: NA; D: TRBD2; CDR3: CASSVGGVGNEQFF; DNA: TGTGCCAGTAGTGTCGGGGGGGTTGGGAATGAGCAGTTCTTC
J: TRBJ1-2; V: TRBV9; size: NA; D: TRBD1; CDR3: CASSDQGGTGYYGYTF; DNA: TGTGCCAGCAGCGATCAAGGGGGGACAGGGTATTATGGCTACACCTTC
J: TRBJ2-3; V: TRBV4-3; size: few; D: NA; CDR3: CASSQDRGGADTQYF; DNA: TGCGCCAGCAGCCAAGATCGCGGAGGTGCAGATACGCAGTATTTT
J: TRBJ2-4; V: TRBV18; size: NA; D: TRBD1; CDR3: CASSPQGSFGTGKNIQYF; DNA: TGTGCCAGCTCACCACAGGGGAGCTTCGGGACAGGCAAAAACATTCAGTACTTC
J: TRBJ2-2; V: TRBV7-9; size: NA; D: NA; CDR3: CASSFQAAGELFF; DNA: TGTGCCAGCAGCTTCCAGGCCGCCGGGGAGCTGTTTTTT
J: TRBJ2-1; V: TRBV19; size: NA; D: NA; CDR3: CASSGGYNEQFF; DNA: TGTGCCAGTAGCGGGGGTTACAATGAGCAGTTCTTC
J: TRBJ2-7; V: TRBV2; size: NA; D: TRBD2; CDR3: CASGGEGYEQYF; DNA: TGTGCCAGCGGAGGGGAGGGCTACGAGCAGTACTTC
J: TRBJ2-1; V: TRBV6-4; size: NA; D: NA; CDR3: CASSDSNGEYNEQFF; DNA: TGTGCCAGCAGTGACTCCAACGGGGAGTACAATGAGCAGTTCTTC
J: TRBJ2-1; V: TRBV9; size: NA; D: TRBD1; CDR3: CASSAPGQLNKYLDNEQFF; DNA: TGTGCCAGCAGCGCCCCGGGACAGCTAAACAAGTACCTCGACAATGAGCAGTTCTTC
J: TRBJ1-1; V: TRBV5-1; size: NA; D: TRBD1; CDR3: CASSPGQPMNTEAFF; DNA: TGCGCCAGCAGCCCGGGACAGCCGATGAACACTGAAGCTTTCTTT
J: TRBJ2-1; V: TRBV5-6; size: NA; D: TRBD1; CDR3: CASNLRQGTGEQFF; DNA: TGTGCCAGCAACCTCCGACAGGGGACCGGTGAGCAGTTCTTC
J: TRBJ2-1; V: TRBV11-3; size: NA; D: TRBD2; CDR3: CASSPLSSGTYNEQFF; DNA: TGTGCCAGCAGCCCACTTTCGAGCGGGACCTACAATGAGCAGTTCTTC
J: TRBJ2-1; V: TRBV18; size: NA; D: NA; CDR3: CASKQGLATNEQFF; DNA: TGTGCCAGTAAGCAGGGTCTAGCGACTAATGAGCAGTTCTTC
J: TRBJ2-3; V: TRBV29-1; size: NA; D: TRBD1; CDR3: CSVGQGGDTQYF; DNA: TGCAGCGTTGGACAGGGGGGAGATACGCAGTATTTT
J: TRBJ2-3; V: TRBV29-1; size: NA; D: NA; CDR3: CSVEEAGRFADTQYF; DNA: TGCAGCGTTGAAGAAGCCGGGAGATTCGCAGATACGCAGTATTTT
J: TRBJ2-1; V: TRBV27; size: NA; D: NA; CDR3: CASSLSPRGHNEQFF; DNA: TGTGCCAGCAGTTTAAGTCCGCGGGGCCACAATGAGCAGTTCTTC
J: TRBJ2-6; V: TRBV11-2; size: NA; D: TRBD1; CDR3: CASSLVPGQGSSGANVLTF; DNA: TGTGCCAGCAGCTTAGTTCCGGGACAGGGGTCCTCTGGGGCCAACGTCCTGACTTTC
J: TRBJ1-6; V: TRBV6-1; size: NA; D: NA; CDR3: CASSEGPQKAYNSPLHF; DNA: TGTGCCAGCAGTGAAGGGCCTCAAAAAGCCTATAATTCACCCCTCCACTTT
J: TRBJ1-4; V: TRBV5-6; size: NA; D: NA; CDR3: CASQQGALRWNEKLFF; DNA: TGTGCCAGTCAACAGGGAGCTCTGCGTTGGAATGAAAAACTGTTTTTT
J: TRBJ2-7; V: TRBV27; size: NA; D: NA; CDR3: CASSLGTQRTYEQYF; DNA: TGTGCCAGCAGTTTAGGGACACAAAGAACCTACGAGCAGTACTTC
J: TRBJ1-2; V: TRBV29-1; size: once; D: TRBD1; CDR3: CSVGTGSYKGSGYTF; DNA: TGCAGCGTTGGGACAGGGTCGTATAAGGGGAGCGGCTACACCTTC
J: TRBJ2-6; V: TRBV7-9; size: NA; D: NA; CDR3: CASSWGLALSGANVLTF; DNA: TGTGCCAGCAGCTGGGGACTGGCCCTCTCTGGGGCCAACGTCCTGACTTTC
J: TRBJ1-2; V: TRBV27; size: NA; D: NA; CDR3: CASSLSRSYGYTF; DNA: TGTGCCAGCAGTTTATCCCGGTCCTATGGCTACACCTTC
J: TRBJ2-3; V: TRBV7-9; size: NA; D: NA; CDR3: CASSFRRQRITDTQYF; DNA: TGTGCCAGCAGCTTCCGGAGGCAGCGAATCACAGATACGCAGTATTTT
J: TRBJ2-3; V: TRBV21-1; size: NA; D: NA; CDR3: CASSNRDRNFTDTQYF; DNA: TGTGCCAGCAGCAATCGAGACAGGAACTTCACAGATACGCAGTATTTT